The sequence of this TCR beta chain was determined in a study of CD8 T cells in ankylosing spondylitis. General study findings and limits: Previous work reported some of these motif variants in the synovial fluid and blood of reactive arthritis. According to the report, clones linked to the disease were significantly enriched in matched synovial fluid samples taken from ankylosing spondylitis patients.

TCRdb fed the 5' RACE reads into MiXCR, producing one record per CDR3 protein. The repertoire holds about 160,000 distinct CDR3 sequences, with around two fifths as singletons. With respect to this clonotype: Its cognate antigen is unknown.

V gave up 1 base and J gave up 4 bases, with 11 bases separating them. Germline V gene lookup returns CDR1 MGHDK and CDR2 SYGVNS. This CDR3 has 15 residues. The sequence was collected from a male donor with ankylosing spondylitis. The rearrangement joins TRBV25-1 to TRBJ2-1; D might be TRBD1 (6 bases). Sequencing input: synovial fluid, either unsorted or a sorted T cell fraction (not recorded which). In DNA form, the CDR3 reads TGTGCCAGCAGTGAATGGGGGACACAATACAATGAGCAGTTCTTC. It encodes CASSEWGTQYNEQFF.